A single count supports the clone carrying this T cell receptor (beta chain). Antigen unknown. Looked up from germline, CDR1 is DFQATT and CDR2 is SNEGSKA (reference sequence). CDR3 length equals 11 residues. Trimming removed 6 bases at V and 6 bases at J, with 10 bases between. The sample comes from a study of T cell responses to AZD1222 COVID-19 vaccine. Turning to the study itself: Analyses pooled second doses at about 4 or about 12 weeks. Findings and limits, study-wide: Repertoire sampling was restricted to post-peak T cell response timepoints. Females outnumbered males among donors, who were mostly white British; clonal diversity was possibly underestimated. Mapped onto spike, vaccine-associated CD4 TCRs spanned it and were dominant at 160-218 and 743-854.

Sequencing was performed with immunoSEQ multiplex PCR; in TCRdb, only in-frame clones are kept and a portion is missing. The sample includes roughly 140,000 clones, roughly 94% of them seen just once. The sequences come from peripheral blood, collected on day 0 of AZD1222 vaccination. The chain links TRBV20-1 to TRBJ2-3; D uncertain. This TCR came from an adult in good health. CDR3 protein: CSALIVDTQYF. The CDR3, as DNA: TGCAGTGCCCTTATAGTTGATACGCAGTATTTT.